The 27 T cell receptor beta chains in this list originate from one sample, sequenced in a study of cytomegalovirus exposure and HLA in healthy donors. PCR amplification relied on 60 Vbeta primers (plus 13 Jbeta primers). Only in-frame clones appear in the TCRdb table, and some are missing; sequencing was by immunoSEQ multiplex PCR. The sample has approximately 140,000 clones, roughly 80% seen once. Sequenced sample: PBMCs. These receptors were taken from a middle-aged woman in good health and CMV-seropositive.

This rearrangement joins TRBV11-2 to TRBJ2-2, with D hard to call. This CDR3 is built from 14 residues. Germline values: CDR1 SGHAT, CDR2 FQNNGV. V lost 2 bases to trimming and J lost 7 bases, with 11 bases between them. CDR3 sequence: CASSLSASFGELFF. The CDR3 nucleotides read TGTGCCAGCAGCTTAAGCGCGTCGTTCGGGGAGCTGTTTTTT.

The J gene is TRBJ1-4, the V gene TRBV30, with a possible D match to TRBD1 (5 bases). Per the germline V gene, CDR1 is GTSNPN and CDR2 is SVGIG (reference sequence). V was trimmed by 1 base and J by 14 bases, leaving 14 bases between them. CDR3 length: 12 amino acids. CDR3 nucleotide sequence: TGTGCCTGGAGTGATTTAGGGGAAGAGCTGTTTTTT. Protein sequence: CAWSDLGEELFF.

The chain carries TRBV2 and TRBJ1-1, with 9 bases matching TRBD1. J lost 0 bases, V lost 7 bases, and 15 bases had no gene match. Germline V CDR1 and CDR2: SNHLY, FYNNEI. The CDR3 is made up of 18 amino acids. As DNA, the CDR3 is TGTGCCAGCAAAAGAAACAGGGACAGGGATATGTTGAACACTGAAGCTTTCTTT. Translated, it gives CASKRNRDRDMLNTEAFF.

A few counts support this clone. The J gene is TRBJ2-5, the V gene TRBV10-2; 8 bases agree with TRBD2. Losses at the gene ends were 6 bases for V and 4 bases for J; bases not matched to a gene: 4. Per germline, CDR1 WSHSY and CDR2 SAAADI. The CDR3 loop spans 13 amino acids. This CDR3 is CASSGGAAETQYF. CDR3 coding DNA: TGCGCCAGCAGCGGGGGGGCGGCAGAGACCCAGTACTTC.

This chain joins TRBV28 and TRBJ2-2; maybe TRBD2 (7 bases). Germline CDR1 and CDR2: MDHEN and SYDVKM. The CDR3 is 13 amino acids. Trimming took 8 bases from V and 6 from J, leaving 13 bases between them. CDR3 nucleotide sequence: TGTGCCAGCCGTTCCGGGGGGCCCGGGGAGCTGTTTTTT. This gives the protein CASRSGGPGELFF. Full variable domain (rest looked up from reference TRBV28 and TRBJ2-2): DVKVTQSSRYLVKRTGEKVFLECVQDMDHENMFWYRQDPGLGLRLIYFSYDVKMKEKGDIPEGYSVSREKKERFSLILESASTNQTSMYLCASRSGGPGELFFGEGSRLTVL.

In its sample, this clone was seen a few times. V is TRBV15 and J is TRBJ2-7, with TRBD1 identical over 7 bases. From germline, CDR1 is LNHNV and CDR2 YYDKDF (reference sequence). CDR3 length equals 14 residues. The V and J ends lost 8 bases and 0 bases, in that order; junction bases with no gene match: 7. The CDR3 sequence: CATARGTVSYEQYF. The CDR3 DNA is TGTGCCACCGCCAGGGGGACGGTCTCCTACGAGCAGTACTTC.

This clone was observed a few times. This sequence joins TRBV7-9 and TRBJ2-5; 9 bases are a match to TRBD2. V shed 5 bases and J 1 base; nucleotides not matched to a gene: 8. The CDR3 length is 16 residues. Germline V lookup: CDR1 SEHNR, CDR2 FQNEAQ (reference sequence). The CDR3 region has the DNA TGTGCCAGCAGCGGGCAGGTGGGACTAGCCCAAGAGACCCAGTACTTC. This codes for CASSGQVGLAQETQYF. Full variable domain (rest looked up from reference TRBV7-9 and TRBJ2-5): DTGVSQNPRHKITKRGQNVTFRCDPISEHNRLYWYRQTLGQGPEFLTYFQNEAQLEKSRLLSDRFSAERPKGSFSTLEIQRTEQGDSAMYLCASSGQVGLAQETQYFGPGTRLLVL.

The chain has TRBV2 and TRBJ1-5; 12 bases agree with TRBD1. The length of the CDR3 is 15 residues. CDR1 is SNHLY and CDR2 is FYNNEI in the germline V gene. V trimming: 8 bases; J trimming: 4 bases; junction bases outside the gene matches: 6. The DNA of the CDR3 is TGTGCCAGCGGGACAGGGGGCGCGGGAAATCAGCCCCAGCATTTT. Its translation is CASGTGGAGNQPQHF.

The chain combines TRBV4-2 with TRBJ2-2; D gene unclear. This CDR3 comprises 14 residues. Germline V gene lookup returns CDR1 LGHNA and CDR2 YNFKEQ. With 2 bases removed from V and 1 base from J, the gap between germline ends came to 5 bases. Here the CDR3 DNA reads TGTGCCAGCAGCCAATCTTGGAACACCGGGGAGCTGTTTTTT. It translates to CASSQSWNTGELFF.

CDR3: CASSEGPSGGLSSYEQYF. The CDR3 DNA is TGTGCCAGCAGTGAAGGGCCTAGCGGGGGCCTGAGCTCCTACGAGCAGTACTTC. This chain joins TRBV6-1 and TRBJ2-5; the match to TRBD2 covers 10 bases. The J call may not be correct, given that the DNA end is closer to TRBJ2-7. Per germline, CDR1 MNHNS and CDR2 SASEGT. The CDR3 has 18 residues.

The chain joins TRBV6-1 to TRBJ2-7; TRBD1 matches at 7 bases. CDR1 is MNHNS, CDR2 SASEGT, per germline. Trimming at V came to 4 bases and at J to 5 bases, leaving 8 bases not matched to a gene. This CDR3 region has 14 residues. The CDR3 is CASSGQGTINEQYF. The CDR3 nucleotides are TGTGCCAGCAGTGGACAGGGTACTATCAACGAGCAGTACTTC.

Points on this clone: A read error may account for a junction end that differs from germline. The rearrangement links TRBV7-9 to TRBJ2-2, with 11 bases that match TRBD2. This CDR3 contains 15 residues. Germline lookup yields CDR1 SEHNR and CDR2 FQNEAQ (reference sequence). CDR3 nucleotides: TGTTCCAGCAGCCCTTCGACTAGCGGGGCCGGGGAGCTGTTTTTT. It encodes CSSSPSTSGAGELFF.

Concerning this clone itself: The junction and the germline gene differ at one end; a read error may be behind it. This rearrangement joins TRBV7-9 to TRBJ1-6; 7 bases line up with TRBD1. This CDR3 contains 15 residues. Germline CDR1 reads SEHNR; CDR2 reads FQNEAQ (reference sequence). The CDR3 region has the DNA TGTTCCAGCAGCTTAGACGACAGGGCCAATTCACCCCTCCACTTT. Residues: CSSSLDDRANSPLHF.

The chain uses TRBV7-2 and TRBJ2-1, with TRBD2 matching 12 bases. The CDR3 is 17 amino acids. CDR1 is SGHTA and CDR2 is FQGNSA in the germline V gene. Trimming took 1 base from V and 9 from J; bases not matched to a gene: 10. The CDR3 spells CASSLVSASGGASEQFF. The CDR3 region has the DNA TGTGCCAGCAGCTTAGTCTCTGCTAGCGGGGGGGCGAGTGAGCAGTTCTTC.

The rearrangement uses TRBV28 and TRBJ1-5; no clear D. The germline V gene encodes CDR1 MDHEN and CDR2 SYDVKM. Trimming removed 5 bases at V and 0 bases at J, with 11 bases between. This CDR3 comprises 15 residues. CDR3 in DNA: TGTGCCAGCAGTCCACAACAAGTTAGCAATCAGCCCCAGCATTTT. It encodes CASSPQQVSNQPQHF.

The chain couples TRBV6-5 to TRBJ2-7; the D gene is possibly TRBD1 (7 bases). This CDR3 comprises 14 residues. V dropped 6 bases and J dropped 3 bases, with 15 bases sitting between them. Germline CDR1 MNHEY, CDR2 SVGAGI. The CDR3 reads CASRRAQGGYEQYF. CDR3 nucleotide sequence: TGTGCCAGCAGGAGAGCCCAGGGGGGCTACGAGCAGTACTTC.

The V and J genes are TRBV6-1 and TRBJ2-5; 9 bases are a match to TRBD2. V lost 4 bases to trimming and J lost 2 bases; unmatched junction nucleotides: 5. There are 15 residues in the CDR3. Germline values: CDR1 MNHNS, CDR2 SASEGT. This CDR3 is CASSVVSGGQETQYF. CDR3 DNA: TGTGCCAGCAGTGTGGTTAGCGGGGGTCAAGAGACCCAGTACTTC.

The J gene is TRBJ1-2, the V gene TRBV11-2; D perhaps matches TRBD1 (6 bases). Germline CDR1 is SGHAT and CDR2 is FQNNGV. V was cut by 5 bases and J by 5 bases, with 15 bases left in between. The CDR3 consists of 14 residues. The CDR3 sequence is CASSPLGGQYGYTF. The CDR3 DNA is TGTGCCAGCAGCCCCCTGGGGGGGCAGTATGGCTACACCTTC.

CDR3 protein: CASTPGDRLNTEAFF. The CDR3 nucleotides are TGTGCCAGTACCCCTGGGGACAGATTGAACACTGAAGCTTTCTTT. The V gene is TRBV19, the J gene TRBJ1-1; TRBD1 matches at 7 bases. Germline values: CDR1 LNHDA, CDR2 SQIVND (reference sequence). CDR3 length: 15 residues. The J segment lost 0 bases and the V segment lost 7 bases, leaving 8 bases of the junction unmatched.

This clone has a single count. The chain is built from TRBV5-1 and TRBJ1-2; D is uncertain. V was cut by 1 base and J by 3 bases, with 7 bases left in between. Germline lookup yields CDR1 SGHRS and CDR2 YFSETQ. The CDR3 extends over 13 amino acids. The CDR3: CASSLRQDYGYTF. Here the CDR3 DNA reads TGCGCCAGCAGCTTGAGGCAGGACTATGGCTACACCTTC.

This chain links TRBV6-1 with TRBJ1-5, with TRBD1 as a possible D gene (6 bases). Trimming took 6 bases from V and 0 from J, leaving 9 bases between them. There are 14 residues in the CDR3. The germline V gene has CDR1 MNHNS and CDR2 SASEGT. CDR3 sequence (DNA): TGTGCCAGCAGGGACAGCTATAGCAATCAGCCCCAGCATTTT. This translates into CASRDSYSNQPQHF.

This clone was seen a few times. The chain employs TRBV30 and TRBJ2-3, with D tentatively TRBD2 (6 bases). The CDR3 spans 12 residues. CDR1 is GTSNPN and CDR2 is SVGIG in the germline V gene (reference sequence). Trimming stripped 3 bases from V and 4 bases from J, with 8 bases between. The CDR3 DNA reads TGTGCCTGGAGCGGCGGGGCAGATACGCAGTATTTT. Its protein product is CAWSGGADTQYF.

This chain connects TRBV5-1 to TRBJ2-1; 10 nucleotides align to TRBD2. Germline trimming cut 4 bases from V and 8 bases from J; bases unmatched to any gene: 9. The CDR3 covers 15 residues. Germline V CDR1 and CDR2: SGHRS, YFSETQ. This CDR3 is CASSQERGGLYEQFF. As DNA, the CDR3 is TGCGCCAGCAGCCAAGAGCGGGGGGGTCTCTATGAGCAGTTCTTC.

This clone was counted only a few times. The CDR3 spells CASSLGGGGGYTF. In nucleotides, the CDR3 is TGTGCCAGCAGCTTAGGAGGGGGCGGTGGCTACACCTTC. The J gene is TRBJ1-2, the V gene TRBV11-2; the match to TRBD1 covers 7 bases. Looked up from germline, CDR1 is SGHAT and CDR2 is FQNNGV. The ends lost 1 base at V and 7 bases at J; junction bases unmatched: 3. The CDR3 has 13 amino acids. Supplemented by reference TRBV11-2 and TRBJ1-2, the full variable domain reads EAGVAQSPRYKIIEKRQSVAFWCNPISGHATLYWYQQILGQGPKLLIQFQNNGVVDDSQLPKDRFSAERLKGVDSTLKIQPAKLEDSAVYLCASSLGGGGGYTFGSGTRLTVV.

On this clone: The junction departs from germline at one end; a sequencing error may be responsible. The chain employs TRBV7-9 and TRBJ1-1; no reliable D call. Germline V CDR1 and CDR2: SEHNR, FQNEAQ (reference sequence). The CDR3 sequence is 16 residues long. CDR3 residues: CSSSLRQQRMNTEAFF. In DNA form, the CDR3 reads TGTTCCAGCAGCTTAAGGCAGCAGCGTATGAACACTGAAGCTTTCTTT.

This chain uses TRBV6-1 with TRBJ2-7; D possibly corresponds to TRBD2 (7 bases). In germline, CDR1 is MNHNS, CDR2 SASEGT. This CDR3 has 14 amino acids. Deletions cut 8 bases from V and 3 bases from J, with 17 bases between. CDR3 sequence reads: CASSGERGGYEQYF. CDR3 bases: TGTGCCAGCTCCGGTGAGAGGGGGGGCTACGAGCAGTACTTC.

The V call is TRBV19, the J call TRBJ1-5; D ambiguous. Trimming removed 3 bases from V and 2 bases from J, with 11 bases in between. Germline assignment: CDR1 LNHDA and CDR2 SQIVND (reference sequence). CDR3 size: 15 residues. This chain's CDR3 is CASSIEGLGNQPQHF. In DNA, the CDR3 is TGTGCCAGTAGTATCGAGGGCTTGGGCAATCAGCCCCAGCATTTT.